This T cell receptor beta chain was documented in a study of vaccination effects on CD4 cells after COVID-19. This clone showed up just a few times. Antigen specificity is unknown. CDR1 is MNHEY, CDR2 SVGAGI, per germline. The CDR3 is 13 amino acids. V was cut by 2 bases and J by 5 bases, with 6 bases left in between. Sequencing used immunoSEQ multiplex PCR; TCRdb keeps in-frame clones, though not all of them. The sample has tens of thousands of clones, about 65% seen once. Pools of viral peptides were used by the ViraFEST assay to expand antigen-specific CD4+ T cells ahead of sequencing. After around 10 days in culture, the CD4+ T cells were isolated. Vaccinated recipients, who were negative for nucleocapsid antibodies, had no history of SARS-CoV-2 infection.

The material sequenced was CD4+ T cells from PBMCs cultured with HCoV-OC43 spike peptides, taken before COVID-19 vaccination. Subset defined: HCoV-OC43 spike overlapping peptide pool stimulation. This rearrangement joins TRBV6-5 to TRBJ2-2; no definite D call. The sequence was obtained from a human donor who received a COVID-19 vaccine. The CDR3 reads CASSYDRTGELFF. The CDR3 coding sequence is TGTGCCAGCAGTTACGATAGGACCGGGGAGCTGTTTTTT.